These T cell receptor beta chains were read from a single sample in a study of cytomegalovirus exposure and HLA in healthy donors. The table came from immunoSEQ multiplex PCR; TCRdb's copy has only in-frame clones and leaves some out. The sample lists more than 130,000 clones, roughly 75% seen once, with 2.2% in the top ten. The specimen sequenced was PBMCs. The origin of the receptors is a man aged 30-40 years in good health and CMV-seronegative. The CDR3 runs from the conserved cysteine through the conserved F or W. The D gene is left open where the match is weak. The size field is filled for only some rows; it gives once, few, many or a size class.

NA,TRBD1,TRBJ2-7,TRBV4-1,15,TGCGCCAGCAGCCAACCGACAGGGGGGCACTACGAGCAGTACTTC,CASSQPTGGHYEQYF
once,NA,TRBJ1-3,TRBV7-9,16,TGTGCCAGCAGCCCCTATGCAGGACTGTTTGGAAACACCATATATTTT,CASSPYAGLFGNTIYF
NA,NA,TRBJ2-7,TRBV5-6,14,TGTGCCAGCAGCTTGGTAGAAGGGGTCTACGAGCAGTACTTC,CASSLVEGVYEQYF
NA,NA,TRBJ1-3,TRBV9,16,TGTGCCAGCAGCTCGGGACTCACGAGCTCTGGAAACACCATATATTTT,CASSSGLTSSGNTIYF
NA,TRBD2,TRBJ2-1,TRBV6-5,15,TGTGCCAGCAGCCTTTGGGGGACTAGTATAAATGAGCAGTTCTTC,CASSLWGTSINEQFF
NA,NA,TRBJ2-3,TRBV6-5,15,TGTGCCAGCGGATACCAGGGGACGAGCACAGATACGCAGTATTTT,CASGYQGTSTDTQYF
NA,TRBD1,TRBJ1-3,TRBV6-5,14,TGTGCCAGCAGTCCCGACAGGGTTGGAAACACCATATATTTT,CASSPDRVGNTIYF
NA,NA,TRBJ1-6,TRBV5-1,13,TGCGCCAGCAGCTTGGGGGGCCAATCACCCCTCCACTTT,CASSLGGQSPLHF
NA,NA,TRBJ1-2,TRBV28,16,TGTGCCAGCAGTTCCGGGACTGTTGAAGCTAACTATGGCTACACCTTC,CASSSGTVEANYGYTF
NA,NA,TRBJ2-1,TRBV6-1,12,TGTGCCAGCAATAGATACGACAATGAGCAGTTCTTC,CASNRYDNEQFF
NA,TRBD1,TRBJ2-7,TRBV7-2,14,TGTGCCAGCAGCTTTCAGGGGGACCCTTACGAGCAGTACTTC,CASSFQGDPYEQYF
NA,NA,TRBJ2-2,TRBV19,15,TGTGCCAGTAGTATAGAGGGGGCGCAGAACGGGGAGCTGTTTTTT,CASSIEGAQNGELFF
NA,NA,TRBJ2-6,TRBV27,18,TGTGCCAGCAGTTTACAGGCGGGGGCCTTCTCTGGGGCCAACGTCCTGACTTTC,CASSLQAGAFSGANVLTF
few,TRBD1,TRBJ2-7,TRBV6-5,13,TGTGCCAGCAGTTACAGGGGGCTCTACGAGCAGTACTTC,CASSYRGLYEQYF
NA,NA,TRBJ1-2,TRBV29-1,14,TGCAGCGTTGGGGGTCAGGGTCCCTACTATGGCTACACCTTC,CSVGGQGPYYGYTF
NA,NA,TRBJ1-5,TRBV19,14,TGTGCCAGTAACAGGGTAGGGGTCAATCAGCCCCAGCATTTT,CASNRVGVNQPQHF
NA,TRBD2,TRBJ2-1,TRBV27,15,TGTGCCAGCAGTTCCGGACTAGCGGACTACAATGAGCAGTTCTTC,CASSSGLADYNEQFF
once,NA,TRBJ2-1,TRBV4-1,15,TGCGCCAGCAGCCACACCCGGACAGAATACAATGAGCAGTTCTTC,CASSHTRTEYNEQFF
few,NA,TRBJ2-3,TRBV5-4,12,TGTGCCAGCAGCGCGACTACAGATACGCAGTATTTT,CASSATTDTQYF
NA,NA,TRBJ2-5,TRBV5-1,14,TGCGCCAGCAGCTCCTTGTCGCAGAAGAAGACCCAGTACTTC,CASSSLSQKKTQYF
NA,NA,TRBJ2-7,TRBV27,13,TGTGCCAGCAGTTTATCTGGCAGGGGAGAGCAGTACTTC,CASSLSGRGEQYF
NA,NA,TRBJ1-3,TRBV9,16,TGTGCCAGCAGCGTAGACGGCAGGTACTCTGGAAACACCATATATTTT,CASSVDGRYSGNTIYF
few,TRBD2,TRBJ2-1,TRBV2,13,TGTGCCAGCAGTGAGACTAGCGTCAATGAGCAGTTCTTC,CASSETSVNEQFF
NA,TRBD2,TRBJ2-5,TRBV2,13,TGTGCCAGCAGGGGACTAGTTGGTGAGACCCAGTACTTC,CASRGLVGETQYF
NA,NA,TRBJ1-5,TRBV27,15,TGTGCCAGCAGTCCTCAGGGACTAGGGAATCAGCCCCAGCATTTT,CASSPQGLGNQPQHF
NA,NA,TRBJ1-1,TRBV9,13,TGTGCCAGCAGCCTCAGGGGCGACTCTGAAGCTTTCTTT,CASSLRGDSEAFF
NA,NA,TRBJ2-5,TRBV27,18,TGTGCCAGCAGTTTATCACCTGGGAGCGTGTCAGCACAAGAGACCCAGTACTTC,CASSLSPGSVSAQETQYF
NA,NA,TRBJ2-3,TRBV7-3,16,TGTGCCAGCAGCTTAGGGACTTATTTAAGCACAGATACGCAGTATTTT,CASSLGTYLSTDTQYF
NA,NA,TRBJ2-6,TRBV27,15,TGTGCCAGCAGCCAAGTGGCTTATGGGGCCAACGTCCTGACTTTC,CASSQVAYGANVLTF
NA,NA,TRBJ2-2,TRBV19,16,TGTGCCAGTAGTGAGGTGTCGGCCTACTACACCGGGGAGCTGTTTTTT,CASSEVSAYYTGELFF
NA,TRBD2,TRBJ2-7,TRBV5-4,15,TGTGCCAGCAGCGAAGGACTAGCGGGAGCCTACGAGCAGTACTTC,CASSEGLAGAYEQYF
NA,TRBD1,TRBJ1-4,TRBV5-1,15,TGCGCCAGCAGCTTCGGACAGGGGCTGCATGAAAAACTGTTTTTT,CASSFGQGLHEKLFF
once,TRBD1,TRBJ2-7,TRBV10-1,15,TGCGCCAGCAGCGGTGGGACAGGGGGCATATACGAGCAGTACTTC,CASSGGTGGIYEQYF
NA,NA,TRBJ2-1,TRBV10-3,18,TGTGCCATCAGTGAGTCGACAGGCTCACCAGTTTCCTACAATGAGCAGTTCTTC,CAISESTGSPVSYNEQFF
NA,TRBD2,TRBJ2-5,TRBV5-1,14,TGCGCCAGCAGTGGGAATAGCGGGGGTGAGACCCAGTACTTC,CASSGNSGGETQYF
NA,NA,TRBJ2-1,TRBV18,13,TGTGCCAGCTCACCCCGAGACTGGCCCGAGCAGTTCTTC,CASSPRDWPEQFF
NA,TRBD1,TRBJ1-1,TRBV7-8,17,TGTGCCAGCAGCCCCCGGACAGGGGCAAATTTGAACACTGAAGCTTTCTTT,CASSPRTGANLNTEAFF
NA,TRBD1,TRBJ2-7,TRBV10-2,14,TGCGCCAGCAGAGTGGGACAGGGGGCCTACGAGCAGTACTTC,CASRVGQGAYEQYF
NA,TRBD1,TRBJ1-2,TRBV5-4,12,TGTGCCAGCAGCACAGGGACAGGCGGCTACACCTTC,CASSTGTGGYTF
NA,TRBD1,TRBJ1-5,TRBV15,20,TGTGCCACCAGCAGAGGCAGGTCCGGGACAGGGCGTATGTTCTATCAGCCCCAGCATTTT,CATSRGRSGTGRMFYQPQHF
NA,TRBD1,TRBJ1-2,TRBV30,12,TGTGCCTATGAACAGGGGACCTATGGCTACACCTTC,CAYEQGTYGYTF
once,NA,TRBJ2-7,TRBV27,19,TGTGCCAGCATGGAGGGACGTGCCAGGAGAGGCAGGGGGTCCTACGAGCAGTACTTC,CASMEGRARRGRGSYEQYF
NA,NA,TRBJ2-4,TRBV7-6,20,TGTGCCAGCAGCTTCAGGACTACTGAACTCCCAACCCGAGCCAAAAACATTCAGTACTTC,CASSFRTTELPTRAKNIQYF
NA,NA,TRBJ2-2,TRBV28,14,TGTGCCAGCACCAACCCGGGATTCACCGGGGAGCTGTTTTTT,CASTNPGFTGELFF
NA,TRBD1,TRBJ2-3,TRBV19,24,TGTGCCAGAAAGCCTAGCCGGGACAGGTCAGATAAGAACGGAGGAAACCGGGCCACAGATACGCAGTATTTT,CARKPSRDRSDKNGGNRATDTQYF
NA,NA,TRBJ1-1,TRBV6-1,11,TGTGCCAGCGCGTCCGGGTTATTAGCTTTCTTT,CASASGLLAFF
NA,TRBD1,TRBJ2-7,TRBV27,14,TGTGCCAGCAGTCTCCCGGGACAGGGCTACGAGCAGTACTTC,CASSLPGQGYEQYF
NA,NA,TRBJ1-1,TRBV5-6,14,TGTGCCAGCAGCTTGAATCCCCCCCCCGGGGAAGCTTTCTTT,CASSLNPPPGEAFF
NA,NA,TRBJ2-5,TRBV28,11,TGTGCCAGCAGCCGCCAAGAGACCCAGTACTTC,CASSRQETQYF
NA,NA,TRBJ1-1,TRBV5-1,12,TGCGCCAGCAGCCCCGCGGGGACTGAAGCTTTCTTT,CASSPAGTEAFF
NA,TRBD1,TRBJ1-5,TRBV28,14,TGTGCCAGCAGTCCCCAGGGGGTAAGTCAGCCCCAGCATTTT,CASSPQGVSQPQHF